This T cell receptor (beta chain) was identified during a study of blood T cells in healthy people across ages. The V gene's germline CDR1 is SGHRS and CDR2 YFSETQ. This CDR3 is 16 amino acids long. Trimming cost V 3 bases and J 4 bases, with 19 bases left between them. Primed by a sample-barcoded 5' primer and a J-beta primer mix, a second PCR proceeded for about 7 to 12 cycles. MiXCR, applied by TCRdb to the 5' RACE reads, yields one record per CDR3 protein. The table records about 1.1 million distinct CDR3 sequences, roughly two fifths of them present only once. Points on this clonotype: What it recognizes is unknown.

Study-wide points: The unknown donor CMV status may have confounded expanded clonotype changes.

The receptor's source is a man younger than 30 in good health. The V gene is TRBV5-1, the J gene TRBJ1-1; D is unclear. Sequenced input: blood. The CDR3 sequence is CASSSSLGSPTTEAFF. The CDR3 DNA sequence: TGCGCCAGCAGCTCCTCTTTGGGCAGCCCAACCACTGAAGCTTTCTTT.